This is a list of T cell receptor beta chains from one sample in a study of graft-versus-host responses after intestinal transplantation. Measured with immunoSEQ multiplex PCR; TCRdb has only the in-frame clones, and not every one. This sample carries about 10,000 clones, under 40% of them seen once, and the ten largest clones take less than 15%. Sample: alloreactive CD8+ T cells from a mixed lymphocyte reaction culture, taken before intestinal transplant. These receptor sequences come from a human patient who received an intestinal transplant. CDR3s leave out the opening cysteine and the closing phenylalanine or tryptophan. Size values are once, few and many counts, or a class for expanded clones, and some rows have none.

ASSFHRGEAF,TRBJ1-1,TRBV5-4,few
ASSEVAGATYGYT,TRBJ1-2,TRBV6-1,few
ASSPLQGGPNYGYT,TRBJ1-2,TRBV27,-
ASTTGDTQY,TRBJ2-3,TRBV27,few
ASSQQGSTDTQY,TRBJ2-3,TRBV9,-
ASSLGRAANTGELF,TRBJ2-2,TRBV27,-
ASSLRVEGAHYGYT,TRBJ1-2,TRBV5-5,-
ASSFGVEQY,TRBJ2-7,TRBV28,few
ASSWGRPTYEQY,TRBJ2-7,TRBV5-1,-
ASSEATGQGAGEQF,TRBJ2-1,TRBV6-1,few
ASSLEGSGNYEAF,TRBJ1-1,TRBV28,medium-sized
ATSRDRARGNEQF,TRBJ2-1,TRBV15,-
ASRGRRNTEAF,TRBJ1-1,TRBV25-1,-
ASSTPRTGNQPQH,TRBJ1-5,TRBV28,medium-sized
ASSPAYEQY,TRBJ2-7,TRBV2,-
ASSVGTGVNQPQH,TRBJ1-5,TRBV9,medium-sized
ASSLQGARDYYNEQF,TRBJ2-1,TRBV7-3,-
ASSPHRGVGYT,TRBJ1-2,TRBV18,few
ASSYLRQGADEQY,TRBJ2-7,TRBV6-6,-
ASRRGGYEAF,TRBJ1-1,TRBV2,once
ASSDPGHYTGELF,TRBJ2-2,TRBV2,-
ASVDRGRTEAF,TRBJ1-1,TRBV6-6,medium-sized
ASSPPPGQSDDNYGYT,TRBJ1-2,TRBV7-9,medium-sized
ASTMIQGKPLH,TRBJ1-6,TRBV6-1,few
ASSMQGGAYGYT,TRBJ1-2,TRBV19,-
ASSLRSGRYSYEQY,TRBJ2-7,TRBV7-2,-
ASSPPSRGSYEQY,TRBJ2-7,TRBV18,-
ASTGTGRGNEQF,TRBJ2-1,TRBV27,-
ASSPQGGAGNEQF,TRBJ2-1,TRBV18,-
SARVGSGQY,TRBJ2-7,TRBV20-1,-
ASSQDRGQPQH,TRBJ1-5,TRBV4-1,-
ASIPGLAGAYEQY,TRBJ2-7,TRBV28,-
ASSEYQNQPQH,TRBJ1-5,TRBV6-1,-
ASSLGPVVAGLYEQF,TRBJ2-1,TRBV7-6,few
AISETLQGTKAF,TRBJ1-1,TRBV10-3,-
ASSPLGDEQY,TRBJ2-7,TRBV27,medium-sized
ASSFENRGRVNQPQH,TRBJ1-5,TRBV28,medium-sized
ASSLAPGVYGYT,TRBJ1-2,TRBV25-1,-
ASSRDPWTGKICTDTQY,TRBJ2-3,TRBV21-1,few
ASSLRGPLRDTQY,TRBJ2-3,TRBV11-2,-
ASSRTQTRIQETQY,TRBJ2-5,TRBV4-2,few
ASSLGTSGSPPD,TRBJ2-3,TRBV5-4,-
AIRMGLNEKLF,TRBJ1-4,TRBV10-3,once
ASRLPRQDYGYT,TRBJ1-2,TRBV6-6,few
ASSLKRQGTQY,TRBJ2-5,TRBV5-4,-
ASNRVPNEKLF,TRBJ1-4,TRBV6-5,medium-sized
ATRTGRVGYGYT,TRBJ1-2,TRBV19,once
ASSSTGAHAYEQY,TRBJ2-7,TRBV7-9,few
ASSLRDRSYNEQF,TRBJ2-1,TRBV6-5,few
ASSLDRQGPDTQY,TRBJ2-3,TRBV13,few
ASSDSSGGANEQF,TRBJ2-1,TRBV6-4,few
SVRLGNEQF,TRBJ2-1,TRBV29-1,-